The next 13 T cell receptor beta chains were all read from a single sample in a study of response to subunit inactivated influenza vaccine. TCRdb re-called the RT-PCR reads through MiXCR, storing one row per CDR3 protein. The table lists around 520,000 distinct CDR3 sequences, 10% to 15% of them singletons. The sequenced sample was PBMCs from blood, obtained on the day of vaccination. The receptor source for this set is a man in his fifties or sixties who received an inactivated influenza vaccine.

This clonotype turned up a few times. The chain carries TRBV12-3 or TRBV12-4 and TRBJ2-3; weak D call: TRBD1 (6 bases). Trimming stripped 3 bases from V and 7 bases from J, with 14 bases between. There are 14 residues in the CDR3. The CDR3 nucleotides are TGTGCCAGCAGTTTCTCCCAGGGGAGAAATACGCAGTATTTT. It encodes CASSFSQGRNTQYF.

In its sample, this clonotype was seen a few times. In nucleotides, the CDR3 is TGCGCCAGCAGCCAGCGAGGGGGAGGCTACACCGGGGAGCTGTTTTTT. Protein product: CASSQRGGGYTGELFF. The J gene is TRBJ2-2, the V gene TRBV4-3; D could derive from TRBD1 or TRBD2 (6 bases each). In germline, CDR1 is LGHNA, CDR2 YSLEER. Trimming shortened V by 3 bases and J by 3 bases, and 14 bases separated the two germline ends. This CDR3 spans 16 amino acids.

V is TRBV7-2 and J is TRBJ1-1; a weak D match, TRBD1 (6 bases). V lost 7 bases and J lost 9, with 18 bases in between. The CDR3 contains 13 residues. Germline assignment: CDR1 SGHTA and CDR2 FQGNSA. The CDR3 coding sequence is TGTGCCAGCACCCAACAGGGTGGGCATAAAGCTTTCTTT. Translating gives CASTQQGGHKAFF.

This clonotype was detected ten times or more. The V gene is TRBV18, the J gene TRBJ2-3; 7 bases map to TRBD1. CDR3 size: 14 residues. With V trimmed by 4 bases and J by 4 bases, 5 bases remained unmatched. CDR1 and CDR2 from the germline V gene are KGHSH and LQKENI. The CDR3 here is CASSQRQGSDTQYF. The CDR3 nucleotides are TGTGCCAGCTCACAAAGACAGGGTTCAGATACGCAGTATTTT.

In this sample, this clonotype turned up a few times. The rearrangement uses TRBV7-9 and TRBJ1-5; no clear D gene. The germline gives CDR1 SEHNR, CDR2 FQNEAQ (reference sequence). V lost 2 bases, J lost 3 bases, and 8 bases lay in between. The CDR3 runs 14 residues. The DNA for the CDR3 is TGTGCCAGCAGCTTAAATCGTGACAATCAGCCCCAGCATTTT. Encoded protein: CASSLNRDNQPQHF.

This clonotype was picked up many times. V is TRBV3-1 and J is TRBJ2-3; 13 bases fit TRBD2. V was clipped by 5 bases and J by 4 bases; unmatched bases: 3. Looked up from germline, CDR1 is LGHDT and CDR2 is YNNKEL (reference sequence). The CDR3 runs 15 residues. The CDR3 spells CASSSTSGGADTQYF. The CDR3 DNA follows: TGTGCCAGCAGCAGCACTAGCGGGGGGGCAGATACGCAGTATTTT.

About this clonotype: A junction end diverges from the germline sequence, so it may reflect a read error. The genes are TRBV20-1 and TRBJ2-3; D tentatively fits TRBD1 or TRBD2 (5 bases each). The V gene's germline CDR1 is DFQATT and CDR2 SNEGSKA (reference sequence). This CDR3 region has 12 residues. CDR3 nucleotide sequence: TGCAATGCTAGTGGGGACCCAGATACGCAGTATTTT. It translates to CNASGDPDTQYF.

This chain links TRBV12-2 with TRBJ2-6; TRBD2 is taken as the D call from the table, unchecked against the DNA. TRBV12-2 has pseudogene status. This CDR3 contains 20 residues. The CDR3 DNA reads TGTGCAAGTCGCTCAAACGAGCGGGTAGAAATAGGGATTGGGGCCAACGTCCTGACTTTC. It yields the protein CASRSNERVEIGIGANVLTF.

This clonotype was found many times. The rearrangement uses TRBV6-1 and TRBJ1-5; D ambiguous. V lost 6 bases and J 9 bases, leaving 12 bases between the germline ends. This CDR3 has 12 amino acids. The V gene's germline CDR1 is MNHNS and CDR2 SASEGT. CDR3 nucleotides: TGTGCCAGCAGGGACGGAACGTCGCCCCAGCATTTT. Translated, it gives CASRDGTSPQHF.

The V gene is TRBV7-6, the J gene TRBJ2-7; D is uncertain. The CDR3 sequence is 14 residues long. Germline CDR1 is SGHVS and CDR2 is FNYEAQ. With 1 base removed from V and 3 bases from J, the gap between germline ends came to 10 bases. In DNA form, the CDR3 reads TGTGCCAGCAGCTTAGGGGGTAATAACTACGAGCAGTACTTC. It yields the protein CASSLGGNNYEQYF.

About this clonotype itself: A read error may explain this, as a much larger clone is one base away. This rearrangement joins TRBV29-1 to TRBJ2-1; D is perhaps TRBD1 (6 bases). The V and J ends lost 8 bases and 8 bases respectively, with 25 bases between them. CDR1 is SQVTM and CDR2 is ANQGSEA in the germline V gene. CDR3 size: 15 residues. The CDR3 reads CSIEGPGPTGYEQFF. DNA for the CDR3: TGCAGCATCGAAGGCCCGGGGCCAACAGGGTATGAGCAGTTCTTC.

This clonotype was seen more than once but under ten times. The rearrangement uses TRBV5-6 and TRBJ2-1; D is possibly TRBD1 (6 bases). Germline V gene data show CDR1 as SGHDT and CDR2 as YYEEEE. This CDR3 comprises 14 residues. V gave up 4 bases and J gave up 7 bases, with 15 bases separating them. The CDR3 DNA sequence: TGTGCCAGCAGCCACCGGAACAGGGTGAATGAGCAGTTCTTC. Its protein product is CASSHRNRVNEQFF.

In its sample, this clonotype was seen many times. The V gene is TRBV20-1, the J gene TRBJ2-3; D might be TRBD2 (5 bases). Germline V lookup: CDR1 DFQATT, CDR2 SNEGSKA (reference sequence). The CDR3 runs to 15 residues. V was pared by 1 base and J by 0 bases, with 11 bases between. This CDR3 is CSARVPAASTDTQYF. CDR3 coding DNA: TGCAGTGCTAGAGTCCCAGCGGCTAGCACAGATACGCAGTATTTT.